This T cell receptor beta chain was captured by sequencing in a study of cytomegalovirus exposure and HLA in healthy donors. General study findings and limits: Trimming of TCR beta V- and J-genes showed a link, identified in a later analysis, to a missense DCLRE1C variant.

On this clone itself: Its target is unknown.

Amplification used 60 Vbeta primers and 13 Jbeta primers. The method was immunoSEQ multiplex PCR; TCRdb's version includes in-frame clones alone and lacks a portion of them. The data contain over 120,000 clones, approximately 80% of them seen just once; the ten biggest clones take up around 4.3%. The origin of this receptor is a man aged 40-55 years in good health and CMV-seronegative. The sequenced sample consisted of PBMCs.

CDR3: CASSPTTGYEHGYTF. The CDR3 DNA follows: TGCGCCAGCAGCCCAACGACAGGGTATGAACATGGCTACACCTTC. The J gene is TRBJ1-2, the V gene TRBV5-1; 7 positions agree with TRBD1. V gave up 4 bases and J gave up 6 bases; unmatched junction bases: 12. This CDR3 has 15 amino acids. The germline gives CDR1 SGHRS, CDR2 YFSETQ.